The present TCR beta chain was sequenced within a study of T cell clonotyping in hematopoietic cell transplantation. Background on the study: Recipient samples before transplant were obtained post-cytoreduction.

Study-level results: Pathologically expanded recipient clonotypes increased progressively from day 30 to day 180 as diversity fell. Broader posttransplant TCR repertoire diversity was predicted by graft donor and pretransplant recipient Inverse Simpson Index values. Few recipient clonotypes overlapped donors; over 95% were de novo at given depth.

Time point: recipient sample about 28 days before transplant, after cytoreduction. The V and J ends lost 2 bases and 2 bases respectively, with 19 bases between them. The CDR3 runs to 17 residues. Germline V gene data show CDR1 as MNHNS and CDR2 as SASEGT. Sequencing used immunoSEQ multiplex PCR; TCRdb keeps in-frame clones, though not all of them. The sample records fewer than 50,000 clones, 85% to 90% being singletons. A word on this clone: Its antigen is unknown.

The rearrangement joins TRBV6-1 to TRBJ2-7, with D possibly being TRBD1 (6 bases). The TCR comes from a man in his sixties with biphenotypic leukemia. Some clones in this sample may be carry-over from other donors' samples. Here the sequenced sample was peripheral blood mononuclear cells, taken before stem cell transplant. The CDR3 bases are TGTGCCAGCAGTGAATCACTCTGGGCAGGGGATACCTACGAGCAGTACTTC. This encodes CASSESLWAGDTYEQYF.